Shown below are 7 T cell receptor beta chains from a single sample sequenced in a study of Ad26.COV2.S vaccination and SARS-CoV-2 variants. Clones were read by immunoSEQ multiplex PCR, and TCRdb kept only the in-frame ones, dropping some. The repertoire holds about 350,000 clones, with around 88% as singletons. The treatment is: about 20 received Ad26.COV2.S at low or high dose, single or two shots; a few received placebo; per-sample allocation not given. It was on day 63 after the first vaccine or placebo injection that samples were taken. This sample comprised peripheral blood, obtained in a trial of Ad26.COV2.S vaccine versus placebo. These receptors were obtained from a person aged 18-60 years who received the Ad26.COV2.S COVID-19 vaccine or a placebo.

The chain uses TRBV2 and TRBJ1-5, with D uncertain. The CDR3 is 14 amino acids. V lost 3 bases and J lost 3, with 9 bases in between. Germline values: CDR1 SNHLY, CDR2 FYNNEI. DNA for the CDR3: TGTGCCAGCAGTGATGGGGTCCCCAATCAGCCCCAGCATTTT. Its translation is CASSDGVPNQPQHF.

The chain combines TRBV6-1 with TRBJ1-2, with D possibly being TRBD1 (5 bases). The V and J ends lost 1 base and 4 bases respectively, with 10 bases between them. The germline CDR1 and CDR2 sequences are MNHNS and SASEGT. The length of the CDR3 is 14 residues. The DNA of the CDR3 is TGTGCCAGCAGTGAAGGCAGGGCCTTCTATGGCTACACCTTC. Its protein product is CASSEGRAFYGYTF.

The chain has TRBV28 and TRBJ2-7; 9 bases agree with TRBD2. Germline CDR1 and CDR2: MDHEN and SYDVKM. The V and J ends lost 7 bases and 7 bases, in that order; junction bases with no gene match: 8. The CDR3 consists of 13 residues. The CDR3 DNA sequence: TGTGCCAGCACTATTAGCGGGAGCGGTGAGCAGTACTTC. It translates to CASTISGSGEQYF.

This clone was counted a few times. This chain connects TRBV19 to TRBJ2-4; a possible D gene is TRBD1 (6 bases). V dropped 5 bases and J dropped 0 bases, with 14 bases sitting between them. The CDR3 spans 16 residues. CDR1 is LNHDA and CDR2 is SQIVND in the germline V gene (reference sequence). CDR3 sequence (DNA): TGTGCCAGTAGTCGGGGCCAGGGGCGAGCCAAAAACATTCAGTACTTC. This codes for CASSRGQGRAKNIQYF.

The rearrangement joins TRBV3-1 (or the pseudogene TRBV3-2) to TRBJ1-6, with 8 nucleotides matching TRBD1. The CDR3 consists of 16 residues. Germline CDR1 reads LGHDT; CDR2 reads YNNKEL (reference sequence). V lost 3 bases, J lost 7 bases, and 8 bases stayed unmatched. The CDR3: CASSHLRTGYNSPLHF. The CDR3 region has the DNA TGTGCCAGCAGCCACCTCCGGACAGGGTACAATTCACCCCTCCACTTT.

This sequence joins TRBV7-9 and TRBJ2-7; D gene ambiguous. The CDR3 has 13 amino acids. V was pared by 5 bases and J by 6 bases, with 14 bases between. The germline V gene has CDR1 SEHNR and CDR2 FQNEAQ (reference sequence). Here the CDR3 reads CASSPKGSLEQYF. The CDR3 DNA reads as TGTGCCAGCAGCCCAAAGGGTTCCCTCGAGCAGTACTTC.

This chain joins TRBV5-5 and TRBJ1-4, with a weak D call TRBD1 (5 bases). Trimming cost V 4 bases and J 6 bases, with 10 bases left between them. There are 13 residues in the CDR3. Per germline, CDR1 SGHKS and CDR2 YYEKEE (reference sequence). The CDR3 sequence: CASSPRGDEKLFF. In DNA, the CDR3 is TGTGCCAGCAGCCCCCGGGGCGATGAAAAACTGTTTTTT.